This TCR beta chain is drawn from a study of PD-1 blockade in classical Hodgkin lymphoma. Study-wide context: With a 2-week interval, patients received intravenous nivolumab at 3 mg/kg. General study results and limits: Patients were excluded if nivolumab began under 1 year after ASCT (the autologous transplant).

Germline assignment: CDR1 LNHDA and CDR2 SQIVND (reference sequence). Trimming took 5 bases from V and 3 from J, leaving 14 bases between them. The CDR3 totals 14 residues. Every patient relapsed after autologous stem cell transplantation, and brentuximab vedotin exposure varied. The data were produced by immunoSEQ multiplex PCR, yet TCRdb's version contains in-frame clones alone and is incomplete. The sample yields about 50,000 clones, over 70% seen once. In the case of this clone: What it binds is unknown.

The chain joins TRBV19 to TRBJ2-7, with D possibly TRBD1 on 6 matching bases. This TCR was sampled from a human donor with classical Hodgkin lymphoma. The sample in question was peripheral blood mononuclear cells (PBMCs), obtained at baseline. CDR3 sequence: CASSHRDKFYEQYF. The CDR3 DNA reads TGTGCCAGTAGTCACCGGGACAAATTCTACGAGCAGTACTTC.